This TCR beta chain stems from a study of CD8+ T cells in alopecia areata. Study overall: Treated individuals took tofacitinib by mouth, 5 to 10 mg twice daily. Tofacitinib ran for 6 to 18 months before 6 months off drug.

The CDR3 is 14 amino acids. Unmatched junction bases numbered 14, after V lost 8 bases and J lost 6 bases. Per germline, CDR1 SQVTM and CDR2 ANQGSEA. Researchers gathered lesional scalp punch biopsies and peripheral blood from patients with alopecia areata. Sequencing templates came from extracted RNA that was reverse transcribed into cDNA. Measured with immunoSEQ multiplex PCR; TCRdb has only the in-frame clones, and not every one. The sample lists about 98,000 clones, 35% to 50% occurring once. The source is a human donor with alopecia areata. Source material: CD4+ T cells sorted from blood. This sequence joins TRBV29-1 and TRBJ2-7; the match to TRBD2 covers 9 bases. DNA for the CDR3: TGCAGCCTCGGGGGGACTAGCTTGGATTGCGAGCAGTACTTC. Protein sequence: CSLGGTSLDCEQYF.